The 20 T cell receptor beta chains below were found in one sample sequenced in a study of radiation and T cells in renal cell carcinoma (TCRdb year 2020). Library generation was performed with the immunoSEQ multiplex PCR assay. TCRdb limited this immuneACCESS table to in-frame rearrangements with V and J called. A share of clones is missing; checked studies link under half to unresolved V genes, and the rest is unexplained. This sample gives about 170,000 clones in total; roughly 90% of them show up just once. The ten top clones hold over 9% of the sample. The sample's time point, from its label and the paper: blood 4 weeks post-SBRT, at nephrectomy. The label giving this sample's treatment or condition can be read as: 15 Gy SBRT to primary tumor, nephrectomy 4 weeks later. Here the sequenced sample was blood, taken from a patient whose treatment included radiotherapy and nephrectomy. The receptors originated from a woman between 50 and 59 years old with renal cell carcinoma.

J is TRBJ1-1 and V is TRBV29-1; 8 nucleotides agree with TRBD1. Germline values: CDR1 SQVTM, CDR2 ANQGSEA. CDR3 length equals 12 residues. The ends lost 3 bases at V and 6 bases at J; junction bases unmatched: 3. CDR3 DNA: TGCAGCGTTGATTCGACAGGGGCTGAAGCTTTCTTT. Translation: CSVDSTGAEAFF. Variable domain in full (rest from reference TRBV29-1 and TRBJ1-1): SAVISQKPSRDICQRGTSLTIQCQVDSQVTMMFWYRQQPGQSLTLIATANQGSEATYESGFVIDKFPISRPNLTFSTLTVSNMSPEDSSIYLCSVDSTGAEAFFGQGTRLTVV.

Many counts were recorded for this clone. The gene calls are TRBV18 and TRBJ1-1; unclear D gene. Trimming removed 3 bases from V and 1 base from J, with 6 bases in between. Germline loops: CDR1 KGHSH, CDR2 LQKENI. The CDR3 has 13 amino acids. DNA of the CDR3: TGTGCCAGCTCACCGAGGGAGAACACTGAAGCTTTCTTT. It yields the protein CASSPRENTEAFF.

CDR3 protein: CALPAQGDRSYEQYF. As DNA, the CDR3 is TGTGCCCTCCCCGCACAGGGCGATCGCTCCTACGAGCAGTACTTC. This chain uses TRBV19 with TRBJ2-7, with TRBD1 as a possible D gene (6 bases). Germline CDR1 LNHDA, CDR2 SQIVND (reference sequence). CDR3 size: 15 residues. The germline V and J ends were trimmed by 11 bases and 0 bases, with 20 bases remaining between them.

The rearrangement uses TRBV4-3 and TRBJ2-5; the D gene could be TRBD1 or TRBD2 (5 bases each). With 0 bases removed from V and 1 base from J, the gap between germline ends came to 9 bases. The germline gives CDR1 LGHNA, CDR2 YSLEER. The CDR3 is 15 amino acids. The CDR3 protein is CASSQEWDGQETQYF. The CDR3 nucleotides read TGCGCCAGCAGCCAAGAATGGGACGGCCAAGAGACCCAGTACTTC.

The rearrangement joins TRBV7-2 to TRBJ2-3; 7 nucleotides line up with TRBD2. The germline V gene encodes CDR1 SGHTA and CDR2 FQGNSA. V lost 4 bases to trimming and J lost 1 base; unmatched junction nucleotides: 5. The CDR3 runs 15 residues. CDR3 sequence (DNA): TGTGCCAGCAGCTACAGCGGGGTAGGCACAGATACGCAGTATTTT. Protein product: CASSYSGVGTDTQYF.

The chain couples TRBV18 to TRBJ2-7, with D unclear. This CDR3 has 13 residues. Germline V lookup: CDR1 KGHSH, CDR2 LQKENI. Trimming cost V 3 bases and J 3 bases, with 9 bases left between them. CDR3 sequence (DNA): TGTGCCAGCTCACCCGTAAAGGACTACGAGCAGTACTTC. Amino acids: CASSPVKDYEQYF.

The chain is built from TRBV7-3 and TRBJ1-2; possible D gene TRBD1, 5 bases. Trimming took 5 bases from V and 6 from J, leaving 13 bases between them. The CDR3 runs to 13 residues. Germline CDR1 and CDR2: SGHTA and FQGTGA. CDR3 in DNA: TGTGCCAGCAGCCGCGGCGGGGCGGATGGCTACACCTTC. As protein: CASSRGGADGYTF.

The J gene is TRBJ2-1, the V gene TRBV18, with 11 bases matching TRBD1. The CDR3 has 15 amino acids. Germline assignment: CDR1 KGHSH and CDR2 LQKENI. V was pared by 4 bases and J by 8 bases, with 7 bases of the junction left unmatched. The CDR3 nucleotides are TGTGCCAGCTCACTCCCCGGACAGGGGGCCTATGAGCAGTTCTTC. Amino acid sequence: CASSLPGQGAYEQFF.

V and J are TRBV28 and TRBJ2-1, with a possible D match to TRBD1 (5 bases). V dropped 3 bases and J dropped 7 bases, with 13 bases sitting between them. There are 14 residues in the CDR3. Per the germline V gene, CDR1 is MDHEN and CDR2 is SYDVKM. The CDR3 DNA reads TGTGCCAGCAGTTTGGGCAGGGTGAGGAATGAGCAGTTCTTC. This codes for CASSLGRVRNEQFF.

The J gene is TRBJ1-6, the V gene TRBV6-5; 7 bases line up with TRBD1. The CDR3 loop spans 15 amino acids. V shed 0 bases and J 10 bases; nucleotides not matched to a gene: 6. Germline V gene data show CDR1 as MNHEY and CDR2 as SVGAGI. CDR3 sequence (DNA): TGTGCCAGCAGTTACTCGCGACAGGGAGACTCACCCCTCCACTTT. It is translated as CASSYSRQGDSPLHF.

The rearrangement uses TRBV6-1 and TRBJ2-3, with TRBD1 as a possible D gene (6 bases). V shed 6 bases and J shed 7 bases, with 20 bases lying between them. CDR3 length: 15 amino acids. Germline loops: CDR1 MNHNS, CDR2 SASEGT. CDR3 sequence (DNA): TGTGCCAGCAGCGCTCAGGAGCAGGGGACAAATACGCAGTATTTT. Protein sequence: CASSAQEQGTNTQYF.

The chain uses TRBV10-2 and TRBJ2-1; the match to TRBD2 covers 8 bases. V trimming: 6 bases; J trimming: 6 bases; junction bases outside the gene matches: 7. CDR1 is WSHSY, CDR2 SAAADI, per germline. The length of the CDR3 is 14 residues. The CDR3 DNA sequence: TGCGCCAGCAGACCGGGGGGGCAACGCAATGAGCAGTTCTTC. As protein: CASRPGGQRNEQFF.

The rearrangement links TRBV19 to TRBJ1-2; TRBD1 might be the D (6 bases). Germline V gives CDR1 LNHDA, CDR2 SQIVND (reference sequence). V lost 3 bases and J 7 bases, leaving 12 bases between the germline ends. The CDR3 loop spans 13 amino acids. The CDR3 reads CASSIPGAIGYTF. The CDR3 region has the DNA TGTGCCAGTAGTATCCCAGGGGCGATTGGCTACACCTTC. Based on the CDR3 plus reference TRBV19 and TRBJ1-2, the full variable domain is DGGITQSPKYLFRKEGQNVTLSCEQNLNHDAMYWYRQDPGQGLRLIYYSQIVNDFQKGDIAEGYSVSREKKESFPLTVTSAQKNPTAFYLCASSIPGAIGYTFGSGTRLTVV.

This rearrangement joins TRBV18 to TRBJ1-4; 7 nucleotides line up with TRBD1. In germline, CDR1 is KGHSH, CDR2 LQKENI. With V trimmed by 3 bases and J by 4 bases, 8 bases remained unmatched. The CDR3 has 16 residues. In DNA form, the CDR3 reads TGTGCCAGCTCACCCAGCGCCGGGACAGTTAATGAAAAACTGTTTTTT. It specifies CASSPSAGTVNEKLFF.

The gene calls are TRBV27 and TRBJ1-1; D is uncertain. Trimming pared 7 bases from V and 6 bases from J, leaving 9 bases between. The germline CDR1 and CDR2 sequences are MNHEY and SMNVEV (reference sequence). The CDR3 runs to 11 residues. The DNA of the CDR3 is TGTGCCAGCATAGAGGGCCCTGAAGCTTTCTTT. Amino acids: CASIEGPEAFF.

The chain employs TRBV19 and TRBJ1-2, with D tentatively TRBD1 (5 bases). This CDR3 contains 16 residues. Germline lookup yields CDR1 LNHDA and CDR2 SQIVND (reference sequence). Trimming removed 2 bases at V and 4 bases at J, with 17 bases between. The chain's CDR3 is CASSIYSQGSGYGYTF. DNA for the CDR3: TGTGCCAGTAGTATATACTCTCAGGGAAGCGGCTATGGCTACACCTTC.

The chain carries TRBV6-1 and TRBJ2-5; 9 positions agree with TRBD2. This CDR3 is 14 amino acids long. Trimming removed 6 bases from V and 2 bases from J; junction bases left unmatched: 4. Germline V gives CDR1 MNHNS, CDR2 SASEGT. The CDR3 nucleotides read TGTGCCAGCAGAAGGACTAGCGAACAAGAGACCCAGTACTTC. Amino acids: CASRRTSEQETQYF.

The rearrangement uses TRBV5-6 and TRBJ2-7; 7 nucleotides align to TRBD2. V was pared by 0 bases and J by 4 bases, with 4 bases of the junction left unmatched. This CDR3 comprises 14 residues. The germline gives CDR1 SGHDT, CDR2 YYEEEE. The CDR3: CASSLGLARYEQYF. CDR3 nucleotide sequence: TGTGCCAGCAGCTTGGGACTAGCTCGGTACGAGCAGTACTTC.

The CDR3 is CASSLVVAGNTIYF. In nucleotides, the CDR3 is TGTGCCAGCAGCTTAGTTGTCGCTGGAAACACCATATATTTT. J is TRBJ1-3 and V is TRBV7-2; no reliable D call. This CDR3 has 14 residues. From germline, CDR1 is SGHTA and CDR2 FQGNSA. Trimming removed 1 base at V and 2 bases at J, with 6 bases between.

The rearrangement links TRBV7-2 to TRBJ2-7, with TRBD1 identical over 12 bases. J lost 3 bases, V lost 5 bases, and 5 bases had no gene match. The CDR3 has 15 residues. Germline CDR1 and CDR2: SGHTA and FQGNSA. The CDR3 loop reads CASSRRDRGHYEQYF. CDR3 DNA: TGTGCCAGCAGCCGTAGGGACAGGGGGCACTACGAGCAGTACTTC.